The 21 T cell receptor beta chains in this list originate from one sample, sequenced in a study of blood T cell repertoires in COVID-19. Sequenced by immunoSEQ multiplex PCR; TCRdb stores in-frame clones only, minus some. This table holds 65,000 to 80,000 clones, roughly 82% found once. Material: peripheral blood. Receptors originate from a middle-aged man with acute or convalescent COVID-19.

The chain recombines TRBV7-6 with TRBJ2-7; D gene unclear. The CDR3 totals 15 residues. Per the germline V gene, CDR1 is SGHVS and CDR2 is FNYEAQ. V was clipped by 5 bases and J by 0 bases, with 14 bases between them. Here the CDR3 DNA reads TGTGCCAGCAGCGGCACCGGCAGGTACTCCTACGAGCAGTACTTC. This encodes CASSGTGRYSYEQYF.

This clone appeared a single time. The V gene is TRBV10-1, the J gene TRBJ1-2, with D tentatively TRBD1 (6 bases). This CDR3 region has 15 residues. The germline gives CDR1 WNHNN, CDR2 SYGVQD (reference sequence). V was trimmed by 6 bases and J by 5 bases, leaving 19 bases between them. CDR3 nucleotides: TGCGCCAGCAGCAAAAACAGGGTTCCTGAATATGGCTACACCTTC. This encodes CASSKNRVPEYGYTF.

CDR3 sequence (DNA): TGTGCCAGCAGATCCCTCTGGGGGCTTGAAGAGACCCAGTACTTC. Encoded protein: CASRSLWGLEETQYF. The chain has TRBV7-9 and TRBJ2-5, with TRBD1 as a possible D gene (6 bases). The V gene's germline CDR1 is SEHNR and CDR2 FQNEAQ (reference sequence). There are 15 residues in the CDR3. Trimming pared 6 bases from V and 3 bases from J, leaving 17 bases between.

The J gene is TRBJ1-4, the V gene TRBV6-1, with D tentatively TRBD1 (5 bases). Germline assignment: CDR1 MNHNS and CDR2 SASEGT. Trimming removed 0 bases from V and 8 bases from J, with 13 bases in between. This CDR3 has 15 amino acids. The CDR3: CASSEAGGIREKLFF. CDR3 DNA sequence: TGTGCCAGCAGTGAAGCGGGGGGGATTCGCGAAAAACTGTTTTTT.

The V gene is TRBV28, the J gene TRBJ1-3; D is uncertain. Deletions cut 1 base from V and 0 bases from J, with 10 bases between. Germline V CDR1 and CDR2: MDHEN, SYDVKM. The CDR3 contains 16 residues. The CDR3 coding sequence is TGTGCCAGCAGTTTATTGCTAGGCCTCTCTGGAAACACCATATATTTT. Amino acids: CASSLLLGLSGNTIYF.

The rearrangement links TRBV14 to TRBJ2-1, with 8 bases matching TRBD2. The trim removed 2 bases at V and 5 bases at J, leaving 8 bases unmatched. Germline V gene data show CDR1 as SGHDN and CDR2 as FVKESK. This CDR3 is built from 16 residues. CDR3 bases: TGTGCCAGCAGCCAACATACCGGGGGGGGTAACAATGAGCAGTTCTTC. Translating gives CASSQHTGGGNNEQFF.

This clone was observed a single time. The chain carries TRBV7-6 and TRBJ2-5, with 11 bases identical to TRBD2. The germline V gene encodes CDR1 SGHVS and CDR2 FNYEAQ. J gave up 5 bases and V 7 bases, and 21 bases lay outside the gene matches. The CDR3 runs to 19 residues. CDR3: CASNPPSLAGGEVQETQYF. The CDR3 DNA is TGTGCCAGCAACCCCCCGTCGCTAGCGGGAGGAGAAGTCCAGGAGACCCAGTACTTC.

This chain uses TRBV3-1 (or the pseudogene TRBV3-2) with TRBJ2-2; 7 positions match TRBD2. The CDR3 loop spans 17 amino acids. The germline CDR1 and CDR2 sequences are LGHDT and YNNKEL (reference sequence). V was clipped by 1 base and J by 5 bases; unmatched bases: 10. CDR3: CASSQVSSGVGTGELFF. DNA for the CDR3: TGTGCCAGCAGCCAAGTCTCTAGCGGCGTGGGAACCGGGGAGCTGTTTTTT.

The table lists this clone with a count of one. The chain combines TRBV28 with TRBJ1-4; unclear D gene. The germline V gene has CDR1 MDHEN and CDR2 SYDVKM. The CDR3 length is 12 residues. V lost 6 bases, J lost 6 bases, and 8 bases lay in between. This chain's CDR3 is CASSPPDEKLFF. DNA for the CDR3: TGTGCCAGCAGCCCTCCGGATGAAAAACTGTTTTTT.

The CDR3 sequence: CASTQGDPPYEQYF. The DNA for the CDR3 is TGTGCCAGCACGCAGGGGGACCCTCCCTACGAGCAGTACTTC. The chain joins TRBV19 to TRBJ2-7; 7 bases are shared with TRBD1. Trimming took 9 bases from V and 2 from J; bases not matched to a gene: 10. CDR3 size: 14 residues. Germline lookup yields CDR1 LNHDA and CDR2 SQIVND (reference sequence).

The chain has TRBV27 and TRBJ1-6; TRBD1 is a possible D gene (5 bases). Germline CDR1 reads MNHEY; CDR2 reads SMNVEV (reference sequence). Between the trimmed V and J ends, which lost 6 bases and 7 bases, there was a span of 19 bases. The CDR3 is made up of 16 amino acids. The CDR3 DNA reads TGTGCCAGCAGCCCGTTGACAGCTTTCAACAATTCACCCCTCCACTTT. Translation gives CASSPLTAFNNSPLHF.

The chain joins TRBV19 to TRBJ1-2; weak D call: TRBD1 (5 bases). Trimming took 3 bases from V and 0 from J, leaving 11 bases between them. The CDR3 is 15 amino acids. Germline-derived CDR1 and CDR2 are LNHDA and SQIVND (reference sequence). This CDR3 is CASSIDRGTNYGYTF. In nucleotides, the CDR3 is TGTGCCAGTAGTATTGACCGGGGGACTAACTATGGCTACACCTTC.

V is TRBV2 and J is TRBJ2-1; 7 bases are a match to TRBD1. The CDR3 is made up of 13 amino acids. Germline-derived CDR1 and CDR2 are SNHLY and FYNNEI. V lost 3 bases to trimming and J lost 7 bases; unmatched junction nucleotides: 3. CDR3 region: CASSESRGNEQFF. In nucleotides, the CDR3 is TGTGCCAGCAGTGAGAGCAGGGGGAATGAGCAGTTCTTC. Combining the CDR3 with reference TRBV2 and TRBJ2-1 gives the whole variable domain EPEVTQTPSHQVTQMGQEVILRCVPISNHLYFYWYRQILGQKVEFLVSFYNNEISEKSEIFDDQFSVERPDGSNFTLKIRSTKLEDSAMYFCASSESRGNEQFFGPGTRLTVL.

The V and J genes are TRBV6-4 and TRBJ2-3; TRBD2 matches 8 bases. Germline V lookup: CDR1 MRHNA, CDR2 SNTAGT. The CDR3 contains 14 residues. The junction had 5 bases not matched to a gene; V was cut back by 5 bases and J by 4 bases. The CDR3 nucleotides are TGTGCCAGCAGTAGCGGGGGAGGCGCAGATACGCAGTATTTT. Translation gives CASSSGGGADTQYF.

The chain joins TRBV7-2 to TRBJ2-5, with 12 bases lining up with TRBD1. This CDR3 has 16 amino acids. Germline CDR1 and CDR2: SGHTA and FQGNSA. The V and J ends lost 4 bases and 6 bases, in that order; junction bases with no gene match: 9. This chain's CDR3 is CASSSGTGGSGKTQYF. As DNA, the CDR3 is TGTGCCAGCAGCTCAGGGACAGGGGGCTCAGGGAAGACCCAGTACTTC.

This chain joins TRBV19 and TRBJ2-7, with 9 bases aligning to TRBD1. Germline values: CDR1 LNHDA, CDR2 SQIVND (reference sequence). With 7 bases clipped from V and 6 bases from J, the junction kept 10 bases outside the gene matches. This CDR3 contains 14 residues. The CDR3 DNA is TGTGCCAGTACCCTGGGACAGGGCGAAGGCGAGCAGTACTTC. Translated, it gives CASTLGQGEGEQYF.

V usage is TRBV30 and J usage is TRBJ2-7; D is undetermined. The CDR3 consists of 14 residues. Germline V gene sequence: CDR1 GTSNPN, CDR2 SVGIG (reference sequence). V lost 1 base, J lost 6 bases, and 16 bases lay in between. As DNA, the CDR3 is TGTGCCTGGAGTGCCAGGCAGGCCAAGGTCGAGCAGTACTTC. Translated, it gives CAWSARQAKVEQYF.

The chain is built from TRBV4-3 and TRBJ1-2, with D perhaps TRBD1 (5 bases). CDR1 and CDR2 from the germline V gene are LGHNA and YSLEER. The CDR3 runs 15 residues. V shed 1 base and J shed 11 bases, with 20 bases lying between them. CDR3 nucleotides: TGCGCCAGCAGCCAAGGCGGGGCCCAAGCGGGGGTTTACACCTTC. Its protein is CASSQGGAQAGVYTF.

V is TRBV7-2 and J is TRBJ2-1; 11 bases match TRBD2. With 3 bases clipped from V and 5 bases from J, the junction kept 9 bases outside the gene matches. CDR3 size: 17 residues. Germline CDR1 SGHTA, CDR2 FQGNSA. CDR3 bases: TGTGCCAGCAGCTTGCCTAAACTAGCGGGGGCTCACAATGAGCAGTTCTTC. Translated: CASSLPKLAGAHNEQFF.

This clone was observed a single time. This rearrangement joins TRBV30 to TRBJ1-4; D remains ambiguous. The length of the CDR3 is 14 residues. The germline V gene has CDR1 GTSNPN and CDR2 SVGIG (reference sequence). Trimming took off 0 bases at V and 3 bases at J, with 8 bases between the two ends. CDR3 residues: CAWSVGGSNEKLFF. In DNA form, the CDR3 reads TGTGCCTGGAGTGTAGGAGGTTCTAATGAAAAACTGTTTTTT.

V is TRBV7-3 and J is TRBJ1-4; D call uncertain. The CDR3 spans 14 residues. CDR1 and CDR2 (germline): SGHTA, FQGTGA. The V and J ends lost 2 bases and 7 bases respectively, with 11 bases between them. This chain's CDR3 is CASSLHLGFEKLFF. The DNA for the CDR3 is TGTGCCAGCAGCTTACATCTCGGTTTTGAAAAACTGTTTTTT. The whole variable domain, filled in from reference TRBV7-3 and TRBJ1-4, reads GAGVSQTPSNKVTEKGKYVELRCDPISGHTALYWYRQSLGQGPEFLIYFQGTGAADDSGLPNDRFFAVRPEGSVSTLKIQRTERGDSAVYLCASSLHLGFEKLFFGSGTQLSVL.